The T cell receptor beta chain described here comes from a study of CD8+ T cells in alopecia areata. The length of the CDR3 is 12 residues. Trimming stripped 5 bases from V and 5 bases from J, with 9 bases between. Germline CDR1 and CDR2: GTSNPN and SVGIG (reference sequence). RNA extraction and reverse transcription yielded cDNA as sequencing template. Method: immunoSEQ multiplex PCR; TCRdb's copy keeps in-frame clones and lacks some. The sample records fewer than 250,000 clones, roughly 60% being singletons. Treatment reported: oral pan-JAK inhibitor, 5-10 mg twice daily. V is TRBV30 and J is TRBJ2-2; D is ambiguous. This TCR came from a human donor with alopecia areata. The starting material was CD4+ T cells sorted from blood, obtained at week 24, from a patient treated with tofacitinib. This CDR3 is CAWGQQTGELFF. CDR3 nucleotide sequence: TGTGCCTGGGGCCAGCAGACCGGGGAGCTGTTTTTT.